These 6 T cell receptor beta chains were sequenced from one sample in a study of CD4 T cell repertoires in COVID-19. Data came from immunoSEQ multiplex PCR; TCRdb stores just in-frame clones and leaves some out. The repertoire holds over 20,000 clones, with roughly 84% as singletons. These memory T cells were uncultured and sequenced directly after ex vivo isolation. The material sequenced was central memory CD4+ T cells from blood, taken before the COVID-19 pandemic. The receptor source for this set is a human donor who had COVID-19.

This chain links TRBV9 with TRBJ2-7, with a weak D call TRBD2 (7 bases). The V end lost 4 bases, the J end lost 2 bases, and 16 bases lay between the germline ends. This CDR3 contains 15 residues. Germline values: CDR1 SGDLS, CDR2 YYNGEE. The CDR3: CASSLRGGGTYEQYF. The CDR3 DNA reads TGTGCCAGCAGCCTTCGAGGGGGAGGGACCTACGAGCAGTACTTC.

The rearrangement joins TRBV14 to TRBJ2-7, with TRBD1 matching 10 bases. CDR1 is SGHDN, CDR2 FVKESK, per germline. J gave up 10 bases and V 10 bases, and 13 bases lay outside the gene matches. This CDR3 is 13 amino acids long. CDR3 in DNA: TGTGCCACCAAGGGACAGGGGTCGGTGAAACAGTACTTC. This encodes CATKGQGSVKQYF.

This rearrangement joins TRBV5-1 to TRBJ2-5, with 10 positions matching TRBD2. CDR3 length: 16 amino acids. J lost 5 bases, V lost 0 bases, and 7 bases had no gene match. Germline V gives CDR1 SGHRS, CDR2 YFSETQ. The CDR3 reads CASSLAERGGWETQYF. The CDR3 DNA is TGCGCCAGCAGCTTGGCCGAGCGGGGGGGCTGGGAGACCCAGTACTTC.

This clone was detected once. The genes are TRBV7-2 and TRBJ2-2, with 11 bases that match TRBD2. The V gene end was trimmed by 4 bases and the J gene end by 4 bases; junction bases not matched to a gene: 2. Germline CDR1 is SGHTA and CDR2 is FQGNSA. The CDR3 is 15 amino acids. In DNA, the CDR3 is TGTGCCAGCAGCTCCCTAGCGGGGGGCACCGGGGAGCTGTTTTTT. Translating it yields CASSSLAGGTGELFF.

This clone was detected a few times. This chain connects TRBV28 to TRBJ2-7; TRBD1 agrees at 9 bases. Trimming took 7 bases from V and 5 from J; bases not matched to a gene: 12. The germline CDR1 and CDR2 sequences are MDHEN and SYDVKM. The CDR3 extends over 15 amino acids. CDR3 bases: TGTGCCAGCATTACCCGGGACAGGGCCGGCCACGAGCAGTACTTC. This sequence encodes CASITRDRAGHEQYF.

V is TRBV5-1 and J is TRBJ2-5; 7 bases map to TRBD1. Trimming removed 4 bases from V and 2 bases from J; junction bases left unmatched: 5. The germline V gene encodes CDR1 SGHRS and CDR2 YFSETQ. The CDR3 has 14 residues. The CDR3 DNA reads as TGCGCCAGCAGCCTTGGGACAGCACAAGAGACCCAGTACTTC. Protein sequence: CASSLGTAQETQYF.